This record looks at one TCR beta chain sequence and its context. The sample is drawn from a study of blood T cell repertoires in COVID-19. Unmatched junction bases numbered 9, after V lost 5 bases and J lost 7 bases. Germline V gene data show CDR1 as SGHTA and CDR2 as FQGTGA. This CDR3 region has 14 residues. Sequencing was performed with immunoSEQ multiplex PCR; in TCRdb, only in-frame clones are kept and a portion is missing. There are roughly 290,000 clones in the sample; approximately 91% occur only once, and 1.7% lies in the top ten. This receptor was taken from a woman in her thirties or forties who had recovered from COVID-19. Sequencing used PBMCs or T cells enriched from blood (not recorded which). The rearrangement uses TRBV7-3 and TRBJ1-1, with TRBD1 identical over 8 bases. The CDR3 sequence: CASSPTHRGIEAFF. The DNA for the CDR3 is TGTGCCAGCAGCCCGACACACAGGGGGATTGAAGCTTTCTTT.